The clone carrying this T cell receptor beta chain was found a few times. A read error may produce the germline difference seen at one junction end. This sample is drawn from a study of blood T cells in healthy people across ages. The CDR3 is 14 amino acids. Germline assignment: CDR1 GTSNPN and CDR2 SVGIG (reference sequence). The use of a sample-barcoded 5' primer and a J-beta primer mix characterized a second PCR of about 6 to 12 cycles. TCRdb re-derived calls from the 5' RACE reads in MiXCR, one entry per CDR3 protein. There are 850,000 or so distinct CDR3 sequences in the sample; roughly 26% occur only once, and about 18% lies in the top ten.

This sequence joins TRBV30 and TRBJ1-2, with D uncertain. Sequenced material: blood. The sequence was obtained from a woman older than 75 in good health. CDR3 loop: CARSVHRANYGYTF. The CDR3 coding sequence is TGTGCCCGGAGTGTACATAGGGCTAACTATGGCTACACCTTC.